The 15 T cell receptor beta chains below were found in one sample sequenced in a study of T cell repertoires in cytomegalovirus infection (dated by TCRdb to about 2019). The sample was run on an Illumina HiSeq 1500. TCRdb passed the public sequencing reads through fastp at Q25 and MiXCR, retaining productive beta sequences. Identical CDR3 protein sequences are pooled into one entry, listed with their most common genes and DNA. The sample data list 500,000 or so distinct CDR3 sequences, and approximately 17% of these were observed just once. 20% to 30% of the sample belongs to the ten largest clones. Source material: CD8+ T cells from PBMCs. These receptors all come from a human donor in good health (CMV status not recorded). Some clones in this sample may be carry-over from other donors' samples.

In its sample, this clonotype was seen many times. The chain couples TRBV11-2 to TRBJ2-3; no reliable D call. The CDR3 is 14 amino acids. The V end was cut by 5 bases, the J end by 5 bases, with 14 bases between. Germline lookup yields CDR1 SGHAT and CDR2 FQNNGV. The CDR3, as DNA: TGTGCCAGCAGCCAAGGGTACAACGAAGATACGCAGTATTTT. Protein sequence: CASSQGYNEDTQYF.

V and J are TRBV7-9 and TRBJ1-5; D is unresolved. This CDR3 spans 15 amino acids. The V and J ends lost 3 bases and 3 bases respectively, with 12 bases between them. Germline CDR1 SEHNR, CDR2 FQNEAQ (reference sequence). CDR3 residues: CASSLAGGANQPQHF. CDR3 coding DNA: TGTGCCAGCAGCTTGGCAGGAGGTGCCAATCAGCCCCAGCATTTT. The variable domain in full, with the rest retrieved from reference TRBV7-9 and TRBJ1-5, is DTGVSQNPRHKITKRGQNVTFRCDPISEHNRLYWYRQTLGQGPEFLTYFQNEAQLEKSRLLSDRFSAERPKGSFSTLEIQRTEQGDSAMYLCASSLAGGANQPQHFGDGTRLSIL.

This clonotype was seen ten or more times. The genes are TRBV12-3 or TRBV12-4 and TRBJ1-1, with 7 bases fitting TRBD1. The CDR3 is 15 amino acids. With 4 bases clipped from V and 1 base from J, the junction kept 6 bases outside the gene matches. In DNA, the CDR3 is TGTGCCAGCAGTTCACAGACAGGGCGGAACACTGAAGCTTTCTTT. As protein: CASSSQTGRNTEAFF.

This clonotype was counted many times. The chain employs TRBV28 and TRBJ2-2, with D hard to call. CDR1 is MDHEN and CDR2 is SYDVKM in the germline V gene. CDR3 length equals 16 residues. The V and J ends lost 5 bases and 0 bases respectively, with 13 bases between them. In DNA form, the CDR3 reads TGTGCCAGCAGTCGCCGGACCATGTCGAACACCGGGGAGCTGTTTTTT. Translated, it gives CASSRRTMSNTGELFF.

The chain couples TRBV2 to TRBJ2-3, with 7 bases matching TRBD1. Germline CDR1 reads SNHLY; CDR2 reads FYNNEI. CDR3 length: 15 amino acids. V trimming: 5 bases; J trimming: 3 bases; junction bases outside the gene matches: 8. The CDR3 DNA reads as TGTGCCAGCAGTACTGGGGACAGAGGGACAGATACGCAGTATTTT. Its translation is CASSTGDRGTDTQYF.

This rearrangement joins TRBV23-1 to TRBJ2-1; 8 bases fit TRBD2. TRBV23-1 has ORF status, its function being uncertain. With 4 bases clipped from V and 0 bases from J, the junction kept 11 bases outside the gene matches. The CDR3 sequence is 18 residues long. The CDR3: CASSPGLGRTSSYNEQFF. The CDR3 DNA reads as TGCGCCAGCAGTCCGGGACTAGGGCGAACAAGCTCCTACAATGAGCAGTTCTTC.

This clonotype appeared many times. The CDR3 region is CASSLLSGGALDTDTQYF. In nucleotides, the CDR3 is TGTGCCAGCAGCCTTCTGAGTGGGGGGGCCTTGGACACAGATACGCAGTATTTT. The V gene is TRBV7-2, the J gene TRBJ2-3; weak D call: TRBD2 (7 bases). Per the germline V gene, CDR1 is SGHTA and CDR2 is FQGNSA. CDR3 length: 18 residues. Trimming shortened V by 5 bases and J by 2 bases, and 23 bases separated the two germline ends.

The chain joins TRBV18 to TRBJ2-7, with TRBD1 as a possible D gene (5 bases). The CDR3 has 14 residues. The germline gives CDR1 KGHSH, CDR2 LQKENI. V lost 6 bases and J 0 bases, leaving 12 bases between the germline ends. In nucleotides, the CDR3 is TGTGCCAGCTCCCCAGGACACGACTCCTACGAGCAGTACTTC. It yields the protein CASSPGHDSYEQYF.

This clonotype was recorded many times. The chain carries TRBV6-1 and TRBJ2-7; TRBD2 might be the D (5 bases). CDR3 length: 15 amino acids. In germline, CDR1 is MNHNS, CDR2 SASEGT. Trimming cost V 6 bases and J 9 bases, with 24 bases left between them. In DNA form, the CDR3 reads TGTGCCAGCAGCGCAGGAGAGGGTATCCCTGCGTTGCAGTACTTC. This encodes CASSAGEGIPALQYF.

This clonotype was observed at least ten times. This rearrangement joins TRBV4-1 to TRBJ2-5, with 9 bases identical to TRBD2. This CDR3 has 17 amino acids. V lost 3 bases and J lost 5; bases outside the gene matches: 13. CDR1 and CDR2 from the germline V gene are MGHRA and YSYEKL. The CDR3 DNA is TGCGCCAGCAGCCAGACCCCGATAGCGGGGGTAGGGGAGACCCAGTACTTC. It codes for CASSQTPIAGVGETQYF.

At least ten counts were recorded for this clonotype. V is TRBV29-1 and J is TRBJ2-7, with D perhaps given as TRBD1 or TRBD2 (5 bases each). The CDR3 is made up of 14 amino acids. The V end lost 5 bases, the J end lost 5 bases, and 19 bases lay between the germline ends. Per the germline V gene, CDR1 is SQVTM and CDR2 is ANQGSEA. CDR3 in amino acids: CSVRDLVRPNEQYF. The CDR3 DNA follows: TGCAGCGTTCGGGACCTAGTGAGGCCCAACGAGCAGTACTTC.

This clonotype has ten or more counts. The rearrangement links TRBV6-5 to TRBJ2-7; 8 bases agree with TRBD1. Per germline, CDR1 MNHEY and CDR2 SVGAGI. The trim removed 1 base at V and 1 base at J, leaving 9 bases unmatched. The CDR3 extends over 17 amino acids. The CDR3 spells CASSYFPPGQVSYEQYF. CDR3 sequence (DNA): TGTGCCAGCAGTTACTTCCCTCCGGGACAGGTATCCTACGAGCAGTACTTC.

This clonotype was recorded many times. The chain links TRBV12-3 or TRBV12-4 to TRBJ2-1; 9 bases are shared with TRBD2. The CDR3 is made up of 15 amino acids. J lost 4 bases, V lost 3 bases, and 4 bases had no gene match. The CDR3 region is CASSFRLAGYNEQFF. The CDR3 nucleotides read TGTGCCAGCAGTTTTAGGCTAGCGGGGTACAATGAGCAGTTCTTC.

A remark on this clonotype: Just one base apart from a much larger clone, this may be a read error. J is TRBJ2-1 and V is TRBV5-6, with D possibly TRBD2 on 6 matching bases. The CDR3 length is 16 residues. Germline CDR1 SGHDT, CDR2 YYEEEE. CDR3 amino acids: CASSLGQAGPYNEQLF. As DNA, the CDR3 is TGTGCCAGCAGCTTGGGCCAAGCGGGCCCTTACAATGAGCAGCTCTTC.

There are a few counts of this clonotype. The chain employs TRBV12-3 or TRBV12-4 and TRBJ2-7; D is possibly TRBD2 (5 bases). V dropped 2 bases and J dropped 4 bases, with 15 bases sitting between them. The CDR3 has 15 residues. The CDR3 region has the DNA TGTGCCAGCAGTTTAATGGGGAGCATTACGTACGAGCAGTACTTC. Protein: CASSLMGSITYEQYF.